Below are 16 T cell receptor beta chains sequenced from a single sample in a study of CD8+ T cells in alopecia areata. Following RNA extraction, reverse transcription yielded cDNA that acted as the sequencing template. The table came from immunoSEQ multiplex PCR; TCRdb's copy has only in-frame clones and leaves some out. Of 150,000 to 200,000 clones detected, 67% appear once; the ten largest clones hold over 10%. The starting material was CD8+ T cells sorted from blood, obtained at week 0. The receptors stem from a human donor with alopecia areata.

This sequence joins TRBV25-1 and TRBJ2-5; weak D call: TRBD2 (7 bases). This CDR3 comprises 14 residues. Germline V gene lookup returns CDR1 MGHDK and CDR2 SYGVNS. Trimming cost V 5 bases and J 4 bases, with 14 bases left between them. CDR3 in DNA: TGTGCCAGCAGTCCAGACCGGGGGGCAGAGACCCAGTACTTC. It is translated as CASSPDRGAETQYF.

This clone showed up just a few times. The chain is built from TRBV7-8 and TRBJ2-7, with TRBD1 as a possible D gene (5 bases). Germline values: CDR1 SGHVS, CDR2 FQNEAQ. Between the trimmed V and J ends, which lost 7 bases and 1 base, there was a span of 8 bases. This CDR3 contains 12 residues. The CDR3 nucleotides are TGTGCCAGCAACCAGGGTTCCTACGAGCAGTACTTC. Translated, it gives CASNQGSYEQYF.

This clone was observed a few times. The CDR3 region has the DNA TGTGCCAGCAACGGACAGGACTACAATGAGCAGTTCTTC. Protein product: CASNGQDYNEQFF. V usage is TRBV9 and J usage is TRBJ2-1; 7 bases agree with TRBD1. The CDR3 totals 13 residues. CDR1 SGDLS and CDR2 YYNGEE come from the germline V gene. Losses at the gene ends were 6 bases for V and 3 bases for J; bases not matched to a gene: 3. Together with reference TRBV9 and TRBJ2-1, the CDR3 gives the full variable domain: DSGVTQTPKHLITATGQRVTLRCSPRSGDLSVYWYQQSLDQGLQFLIQYYNGEERAKGNILERFSAQQFPDLHSELNLSSLELGDSALYFCASNGQDYNEQFFGPGTRLTVL.

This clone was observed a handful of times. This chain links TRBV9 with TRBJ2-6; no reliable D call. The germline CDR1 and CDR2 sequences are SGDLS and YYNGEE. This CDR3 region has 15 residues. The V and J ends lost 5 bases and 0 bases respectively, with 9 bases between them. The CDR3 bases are TGTGCCAGCAGAGGGCCGGACTCTGGGGCCAACGTCCTGACTTTC. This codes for CASRGPDSGANVLTF.

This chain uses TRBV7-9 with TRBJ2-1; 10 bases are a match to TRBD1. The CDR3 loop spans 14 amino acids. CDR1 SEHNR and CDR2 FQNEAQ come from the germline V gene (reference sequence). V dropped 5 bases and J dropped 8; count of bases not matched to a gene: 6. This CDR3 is CASSLGTGVDEQFF. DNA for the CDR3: TGTGCCAGCAGCCTCGGGACAGGGGTCGATGAGCAGTTCTTC.

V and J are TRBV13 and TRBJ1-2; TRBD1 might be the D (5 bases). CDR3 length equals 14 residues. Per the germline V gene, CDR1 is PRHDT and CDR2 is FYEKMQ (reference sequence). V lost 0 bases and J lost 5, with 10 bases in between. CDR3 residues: CASSLGGQRYGYTF. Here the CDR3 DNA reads TGTGCCAGCAGCTTAGGGGGGCAGCGGTATGGCTACACCTTC.

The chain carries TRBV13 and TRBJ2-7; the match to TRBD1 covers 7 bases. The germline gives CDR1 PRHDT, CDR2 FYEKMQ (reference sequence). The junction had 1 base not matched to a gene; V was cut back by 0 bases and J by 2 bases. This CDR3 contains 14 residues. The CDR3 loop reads CASSLGGTAYEQYF. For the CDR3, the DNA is TGTGCCAGCAGCTTAGGCGGGACAGCCTACGAGCAGTACTTC.

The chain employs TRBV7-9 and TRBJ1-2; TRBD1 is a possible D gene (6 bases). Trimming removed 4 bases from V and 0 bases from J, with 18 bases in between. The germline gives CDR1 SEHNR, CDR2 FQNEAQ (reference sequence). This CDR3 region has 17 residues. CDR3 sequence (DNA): TGTGCCAGCAGCTCATCCGACAGGCACCCCGCTAACTATGGCTACACCTTC. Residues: CASSSSDRHPANYGYTF.

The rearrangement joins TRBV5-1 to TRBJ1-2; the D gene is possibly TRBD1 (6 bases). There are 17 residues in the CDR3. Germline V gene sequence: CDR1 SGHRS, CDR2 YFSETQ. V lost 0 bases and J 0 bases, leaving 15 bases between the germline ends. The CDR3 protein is CASSLEGEGRANYGYTF. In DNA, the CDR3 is TGCGCCAGCAGCTTGGAGGGGGAGGGACGAGCTAACTATGGCTACACCTTC.

This chain's CDR3 is CASSVAGPSYEQYF. CDR3 nucleotides: TGTGCCAGCAGTGTAGCGGGACCCTCCTACGAGCAGTACTTC. This chain connects TRBV27 to TRBJ2-7, with 8 bases lining up with TRBD2. CDR3 length: 14 residues. Trimming cost V 5 bases and J 0 bases; bases outside gene matches: 3. CDR1 MNHEY and CDR2 SMNVEV come from the germline V gene (reference sequence).

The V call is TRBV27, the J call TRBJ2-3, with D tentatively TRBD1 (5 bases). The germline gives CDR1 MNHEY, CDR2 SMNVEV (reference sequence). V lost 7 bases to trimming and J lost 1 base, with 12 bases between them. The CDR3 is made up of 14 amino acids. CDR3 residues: CASTAGSRTDTQYF. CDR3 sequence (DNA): TGTGCCAGCACGGCAGGGTCTCGCACAGATACGCAGTATTTT.

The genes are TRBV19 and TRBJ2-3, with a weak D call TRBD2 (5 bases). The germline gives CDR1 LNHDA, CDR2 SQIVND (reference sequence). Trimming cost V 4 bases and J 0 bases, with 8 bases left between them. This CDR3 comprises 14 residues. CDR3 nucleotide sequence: TGTGCCAGTAGTAGCTCGGGGAGCACAGATACGCAGTATTTT. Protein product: CASSSSGSTDTQYF.

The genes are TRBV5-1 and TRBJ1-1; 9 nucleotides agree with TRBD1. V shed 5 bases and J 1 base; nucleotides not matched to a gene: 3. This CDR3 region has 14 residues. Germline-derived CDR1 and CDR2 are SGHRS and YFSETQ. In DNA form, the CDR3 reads TGCGCCAGCAGTGGGACAGGGTGGAACACTGAAGCTTTCTTT. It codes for CASSGTGWNTEAFF.

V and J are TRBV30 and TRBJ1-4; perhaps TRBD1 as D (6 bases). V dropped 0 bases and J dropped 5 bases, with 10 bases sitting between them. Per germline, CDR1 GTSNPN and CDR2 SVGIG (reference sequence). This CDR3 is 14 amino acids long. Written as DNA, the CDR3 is TGTGCCTGGAGTGTGGGGGCGGGGAATGAAAAACTGTTTTTT. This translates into CAWSVGAGNEKLFF.

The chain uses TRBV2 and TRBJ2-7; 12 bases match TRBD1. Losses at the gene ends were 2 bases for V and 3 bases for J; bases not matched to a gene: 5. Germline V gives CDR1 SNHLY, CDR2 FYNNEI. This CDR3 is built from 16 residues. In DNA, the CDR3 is TGTGCCAGCAGTGAATTGGGACAGGGGGCCTTCTACGAGCAGTACTTC. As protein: CASSELGQGAFYEQYF.

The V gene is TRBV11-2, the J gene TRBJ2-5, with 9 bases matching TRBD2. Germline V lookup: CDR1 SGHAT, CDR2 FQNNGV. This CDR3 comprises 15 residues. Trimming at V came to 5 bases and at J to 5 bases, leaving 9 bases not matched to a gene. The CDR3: CASSTGLAGTETQYF. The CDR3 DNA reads TGTGCCAGCAGCACCGGGCTAGCGGGGACGGAGACCCAGTACTTC.